These 12 T cell receptor beta chains were all obtained from the same sample, sequenced in a study of PD-1 blockade in classical Hodgkin lymphoma. Brentuximab vedotin exposure varied, and every patient relapsed after autologous stem cell transplantation. TCRdb keeps only in-frame clones here, not all; method: immunoSEQ multiplex PCR. Here the sample spans 25,000 or so clones, about two thirds being singletons. The specimen was peripheral blood mononuclear cells (PBMCs), collected at baseline. The receptors here all came from a human donor with classical Hodgkin lymphoma.

This chain connects TRBV28 to TRBJ1-4, with D hard to call. The ends were cut back, 5 bases at V and 8 bases at J, with 15 bases in the middle. From germline, CDR1 is MDHEN and CDR2 SYDVKM. The CDR3 is made up of 14 amino acids. The chain's CDR3 is CASSPPVREEKLFF. CDR3 DNA: TGTGCCAGCAGTCCGCCGGTCCGGGAGGAAAAACTGTTTTTT.

This clone was counted only a few times. This sequence joins TRBV6-6 and TRBJ2-5, with TRBD2 matching 8 bases. Losses at the gene ends were 2 bases for V and 0 bases for J; bases not matched to a gene: 5. The CDR3 runs to 16 residues. The V gene's germline CDR1 is MNHNY and CDR2 SVGAGI (reference sequence). The CDR3 nucleotides are TGTGCCAGCAGTTACAAGCTAGCGGGTAACCAAGAGACCCAGTACTTC. Translation gives CASSYKLAGNQETQYF.

The chain joins TRBV28 to TRBJ1-1; 9 bases line up with TRBD1. Germline V gives CDR1 MDHEN, CDR2 SYDVKM. V lost 5 bases and J lost 2; bases outside the gene matches: 6. This CDR3 contains 15 residues. The CDR3 bases are TGTGCCAGCAGTCCAACGACAGGGGGTAACACTGAAGCTTTCTTT. As protein: CASSPTTGGNTEAFF. Full variable domain (remainder filled in from reference TRBV28 and TRBJ1-1): DVKVTQSSRYLVKRTGEKVFLECVQDMDHENMFWYRQDPGLGLRLIYFSYDVKMKEKGDIPEGYSVSREKKERFSLILESASTNQTSMYLCASSPTTGGNTEAFFGQGTRLTVV.

The J gene is TRBJ1-3, the V gene TRBV30; D unclear. Per the germline V gene, CDR1 is GTSNPN and CDR2 is SVGIG (reference sequence). The CDR3 runs to 13 residues. V lost 0 bases and J 0 bases, leaving 3 bases between the germline ends. Here the CDR3 DNA reads TGTGCCTGGAGTGTATCCTCTGGAAACACCATATATTTT. Amino acids: CAWSVSSGNTIYF. The whole variable domain, filled in from reference TRBV30 and TRBJ1-3, reads SQTIHQWPATLVQPVGSPLSLECTVEGTSNPNLYWYRQAAGRGLQLLFYSVGIGQISSEVPQNLSASRPQDRQFILSSKKLLLSDSGFYLCAWSVSSGNTIYFGEGSWLTVV.

The chain couples TRBV19 to TRBJ2-6; 8 nucleotides agree with TRBD1. The CDR3 is 17 residues long. V lost 8 bases to trimming and J lost 0 bases; unmatched junction nucleotides: 9. CDR1 LNHDA and CDR2 SQIVND come from the germline V gene (reference sequence). The CDR3 nucleotides read TGTGCCAGTGCCCCGGGACAGGCATACTCTGGGGCCAACGTCCTGACTTTC. Translation gives CASAPGQAYSGANVLTF.

The chain uses TRBV19 and TRBJ2-4; TRBD1 is a possible D gene (5 bases). Germline V CDR1 and CDR2: LNHDA, SQIVND (reference sequence). The germline V and J ends were trimmed by 1 base and 4 bases, with 14 bases remaining between them. This CDR3 contains 16 residues. For the CDR3, the DNA is TGTGCCAGTAGTATAGCTCCGTCTGGGGCGAAAAACATTCAGTACTTC. It specifies CASSIAPSGAKNIQYF.

The chain couples TRBV18 to TRBJ1-2; possible D gene TRBD1, 5 bases. There are 16 residues in the CDR3. CDR1 is KGHSH and CDR2 is LQKENI in the germline V gene. V lost 6 bases and J lost 2, with 19 bases in between. The chain's CDR3 is CASSQTGLGQNYGYTF. The CDR3 DNA is TGTGCCAGCTCCCAGACTGGTCTGGGGCAGAACTATGGCTACACCTTC. The whole variable domain, filled in from reference TRBV18 and TRBJ1-2, reads NAGVMQNPRHLVRRRGQEARLRCSPMKGHSHVYWYRQLPEEGLKFMVYLQKENIIDESGMPKERFSAEFPKEGPSILRIQQVVRGDSAAYFCASSQTGLGQNYGYTFGSGTRLTVV.

J is TRBJ1-1 and V is TRBV28, with D maybe TRBD1 (5 bases). Trimming stripped 3 bases from V and 0 bases from J, with 8 bases between. This CDR3 has 14 residues. Per germline, CDR1 MDHEN and CDR2 SYDVKM. For the CDR3, the DNA is TGTGCCAGCAGTTTTCCACAGGTGAACACTGAAGCTTTCTTT. The encoded protein is CASSFPQVNTEAFF.

This sequence joins TRBV28 and TRBJ1-5; D unresolved. Trimming removed 7 bases from V and 7 bases from J, with 14 bases in between. The CDR3 contains 13 residues. Germline CDR1 MDHEN, CDR2 SYDVKM. The CDR3 loop is CASTIRGGQPQHF. CDR3 bases: TGTGCCAGCACCATAAGAGGTGGCCAGCCCCAGCATTTT.

The chain recombines TRBV11-1 with TRBJ2-3; 8 positions match TRBD1. Germline V gene sequence: CDR1 SGHAT, CDR2 FQDESV (reference sequence). CDR3 size: 17 residues. V lost 1 base and J lost 1; bases outside the gene matches: 7. The CDR3: CASSLVWGTGGTDTQYF. Written as DNA, the CDR3 is TGTGCCAGCAGCTTAGTGTGGGGGACAGGAGGCACAGATACGCAGTATTTT. Based on the CDR3 plus reference TRBV11-1 and TRBJ2-3, the full variable domain is EAEVAQSPRYKITEKSQAVAFWCDPISGHATLYWYRQILGQGPELLVQFQDESVVDDSQLPKDRFSAERLKGVDSTLKIQPAELGDSAMYLCASSLVWGTGGTDTQYFGPGTRLTVL.

The V call is TRBV5-1, the J call TRBJ1-2; TRBD1 might be the D (5 bases). Germline assignment: CDR1 SGHRS and CDR2 YFSETQ. Trimming removed 1 base from V and 6 bases from J, with 10 bases in between. This CDR3 contains 13 residues. In DNA, the CDR3 is TGCGCCAGCAGCTTGTCCCAGGGCGATGGCTACACCTTC. Its protein product is CASSLSQGDGYTF.

This clone has a handful of counts. CDR3 DNA: TGTGCCAGCAGTGAGGAACGCTCTGGAAACACCATATATTTT. As protein: CASSEERSGNTIYF. This chain uses TRBV25-1 with TRBJ1-3; D remains ambiguous. Per the germline V gene, CDR1 is MGHDK and CDR2 is SYGVNS. There are 14 residues in the CDR3. V lost 3 bases, J lost 0 bases, and 6 bases lay in between.